This TCR beta chain was sequenced for a study of shared clonotypes between healthy human individuals. Each donor was a Caucasian adult residing in Nashville, Tennessee. Over several immunoSEQ plates, each subset's genomic DNA was distributed in even portions. Profiling relied on immunoSEQ multiplex PCR, and the TCRdb table lists in-frame clones only, not all of them. The sample shows around 990,000 clones, roughly 80% of them seen only once. V lost 8 bases to trimming and J lost 0 bases; unmatched junction nucleotides: 9. CDR3 length equals 15 residues. Looked up from germline, CDR1 is MNHEY and CDR2 is SMNVEV (reference sequence).

The receptor was isolated from a man aged 18 to 29 in good health. Some clones in this sample may be carry-over from other donors' samples. The rearrangement links TRBV27 to TRBJ2-7, with TRBD1 matching 8 bases. The specimen sequenced was memory CD4+ T cells from PBMCs. Stated subset: CD45RA-negative fraction. The CDR3 region has the DNA TGTGCCAGCCGAAGGGGGACAGGAGTCTCCTACGAGCAGTACTTC. It translates to CASRRGTGVSYEQYF.